This T cell receptor (beta chain) was observed in a study of T cell changes during pregnancy in multiple sclerosis. The repertoire was sequenced with immunoSEQ multiplex PCR; TCRdb's copy has only in-frame clones and lacks some. The sample includes some 43,000 clones, about nine tenths of them seen just once. Germline assignment: CDR1 ENHRY and CDR2 SYGVKD. The CDR3 has 14 amino acids. Trimming removed 0 bases from V and 3 bases from J, with 6 bases in between. V gene TRBV10-3 combines with J gene TRBJ2-4; D gene uncertain. This sample comprised CD8+ T cells from peripheral blood mononuclear cells, obtained in the first trimester of pregnancy. The TCR was taken from a female donor with multiple sclerosis, enrolled in a pregnancy study. Written as DNA, the CDR3 is TGTGCCATCAGTGAGTCGAGAAACAAAAACATTCAGTACTTC. Residues: CAISESRNKNIQYF.